One T cell receptor beta chain is described in this entry. The antigen is undetermined. Assay used: immunoSEQ multiplex PCR; TCRdb lists only in-frame clones, some missing. The repertoire holds over 2 million clones, with 85% to 95% as singletons. The record originates from a study of shared clonotypes between healthy human individuals. It was CD45RO-negative cells, positively selected for CCR7, that made up naive CD8 cells, with terminally differentiated effector memory CD45RA+ cells excluded. Study-wide results and caveats: Only blood samples were collected, and tissue repertoires likely differ.

Germline V gene sequence: CDR1 SGHAT, CDR2 FQNNGV. V lost 0 bases and J 4 bases, leaving 10 bases between the germline ends. This CDR3 is 14 amino acids long. The receptor comes from a man aged 18 to 29 in good health. V gene TRBV11-2 combines with J gene TRBJ2-7, with a tentative D call TRBD2 (6 bases). Sequenced input: naive CD8+ T cells sorted from blood. The CDR3 region is CASSLDGRTYEQYF. CDR3 in DNA: TGTGCCAGCAGCTTAGACGGGAGAACATACGAGCAGTACTTC.